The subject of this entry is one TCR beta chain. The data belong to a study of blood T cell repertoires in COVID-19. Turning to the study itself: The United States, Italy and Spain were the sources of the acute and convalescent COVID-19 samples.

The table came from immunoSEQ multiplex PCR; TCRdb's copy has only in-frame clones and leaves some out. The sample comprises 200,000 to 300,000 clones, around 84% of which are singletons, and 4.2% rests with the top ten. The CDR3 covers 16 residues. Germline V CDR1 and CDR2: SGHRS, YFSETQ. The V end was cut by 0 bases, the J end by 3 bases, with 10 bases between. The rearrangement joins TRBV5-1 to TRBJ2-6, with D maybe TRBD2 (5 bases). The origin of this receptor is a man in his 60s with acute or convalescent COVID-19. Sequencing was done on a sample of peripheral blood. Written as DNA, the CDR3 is TGCGCCAGCAGCTTGGTAGCCGGGGTTGGGGCCAACGTCCTGACTTTC. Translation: CASSLVAGVGANVLTF.